The clone carrying this TCR beta chain was counted ten times or more. Its antigen is not identified. The data are from a study of identical twins. Regarding the study as a whole: Abundant beta clonotypes from cord blood had fewer insertions, unlike memory repertoires, which showed none.

Trimming removed 1 base from V and 3 bases from J, with 10 bases in between. This CDR3 has 13 amino acids. Germline CDR1 is SQVTM and CDR2 is ANQGSEA. Template switching added a universal primer site, and cDNA bore unique molecular identifiers. MiXCR, run by TCRdb on the 5' RACE reads, gives a single entry per CDR3 protein. The table shows approximately 1.8 million distinct CDR3 sequences, with 32% occurring only once. The origin of this receptor is a newborn girl in good health. The chain uses TRBV29-1 and TRBJ2-7; TRBD1 might be the D (7 bases). The sample comprised cord blood. The CDR3 region has the DNA TGCAGCGTTGAAGGACAGGGAGGCTACGAGCAGTACTTC. Protein sequence: CSVEGQGGYEQYF.